Below, 30 T cell receptor beta chains from the same sample are listed, as sequenced in a study of T cell responses to AZD1222 COVID-19 vaccine. TCRdb's copy holds only in-frame clones and misses some; the assay was immunoSEQ multiplex PCR. Counted here are over 120,000 clones, more than 70% occurring once; the ten biggest clones make up under 2%. The input for sequencing was peripheral blood, taken 28 days after the second AZD1222 dose. All receptors come from an adult who received the AZD1222 COVID-19 vaccine.

The rearrangement joins TRBV5-1 to TRBJ2-5, with D possibly TRBD2 on 6 matching bases. Deletions cut 4 bases from V and 5 bases from J, with 18 bases between. The CDR3 is 15 amino acids. CDR1 is SGHRS, CDR2 YFSETQ, per germline. The CDR3 region is CASSTGRDFAETQYF. The CDR3 coding sequence is TGCGCCAGCAGCACGGGCCGGGACTTCGCGGAGACCCAGTACTTC.

This chain connects TRBV4-2 to TRBJ1-2; the D gene is possibly TRBD1 (6 bases). Germline V gene lookup returns CDR1 LGHNA and CDR2 YNFKEQ. The CDR3 contains 15 residues. The V and J ends lost 2 bases and 1 base respectively, with 11 bases between them. Written as DNA, the CDR3 is TGTGCCAGCAGCCAATGGGACAATATTAACTATGGCTACACCTTC. Translated, it gives CASSQWDNINYGYTF.

The J gene is TRBJ2-2, the V gene TRBV6-5; D uncertain. This CDR3 contains 16 residues. Germline V gives CDR1 MNHEY, CDR2 SVGAGI. V lost 0 bases to trimming and J lost 0 bases, with 8 bases between them. The CDR3, as DNA: TGTGCCAGCAGTTACTCGATCGGGCCGAACACCGGGGAGCTGTTTTTT. Residues: CASSYSIGPNTGELFF.

The CDR3 bases are TGTGCCAGCAGCCAAGCTAGCCCCCTCTCGGGGGAGCTGTTTTTT. This sequence encodes CASSQASPLSGELFF. The gene calls are TRBV3-1 (or the pseudogene TRBV3-2) and TRBJ2-2; a possible D gene is TRBD2 (5 bases). CDR3 length: 15 amino acids. CDR1 and CDR2 from the germline V gene are LGHDT and YNNKEL (reference sequence). V lost 1 base to trimming and J lost 8 bases, with 14 bases between them.

V gene TRBV3-1 (or the pseudogene TRBV3-2) combines with J gene TRBJ1-1, with D maybe TRBD1 (5 bases). Trimming cost V 0 bases and J 0 bases, with 8 bases left between them. The CDR3 is 15 residues long. The germline gives CDR1 LGHDT, CDR2 YNNKEL (reference sequence). The CDR3 loop reads CASSQDGGVNTEAFF. The CDR3 DNA sequence: TGTGCCAGCAGCCAAGACGGGGGGGTGAACACTGAAGCTTTCTTT.

This clone occurred once. The chain is built from TRBV7-3 and TRBJ1-5; weak D call: TRBD1 (5 bases). Germline values: CDR1 SGHTA, CDR2 FQGTGA. V lost 3 bases, J lost 5 bases, and 11 bases lay in between. The CDR3 has 14 amino acids. The CDR3 reads CASSFRGGDQPQHF. In nucleotides, the CDR3 is TGTGCCAGCAGCTTCCGGGGAGGGGATCAGCCCCAGCATTTT.

The rearrangement joins TRBV5-8 to TRBJ1-1; tentatively, D is TRBD1 (6 bases). CDR1 is SGHTS and CDR2 is YDEGEE in the germline V gene. This CDR3 is 10 amino acids long. Trimming removed 8 bases from V and 6 bases from J, with 8 bases in between. CDR3 bases: TGTGCCAGTGGACAGTCTGAAGCTTTCTTT. Protein: CASGQSEAFF. Complete variable domain (other parts from reference TRBV5-8 and TRBJ1-1): EAGVTQSPTHLIKTRGQQATLRCSPISGHTSVYWYQQALGLGLQFLLWYDEGEERNRGNFPPRFSGRQFPNYSSELNVNALELEDSALYLCASGQSEAFFGQGTRLTVV.

V usage is TRBV7-2 and J usage is TRBJ1-2; 7 bases are a match to TRBD1. CDR1 is SGHTA, CDR2 FQGNSA, per germline. J lost 0 bases, V lost 5 bases, and 9 bases had no gene match. The CDR3 runs 16 residues. This chain's CDR3 is CASSPGQVRANYGYTF. The CDR3 DNA follows: TGTGCCAGCAGCCCCGGACAGGTACGAGCTAACTATGGCTACACCTTC.

The CDR3 region is CASSSLTGTGNTIYF. In DNA, the CDR3 is TGTGCCAGCAGTTCCCTGACAGGGACAGGAAACACCATATATTTT. The V and J genes are TRBV5-4 and TRBJ1-3; 7 nucleotides agree with TRBD1. The CDR3 totals 15 residues. The germline V gene has CDR1 SGHNT and CDR2 YYREEE (reference sequence). With 5 bases clipped from V and 4 bases from J, the junction kept 9 bases outside the gene matches.

V usage is TRBV7-6 and J usage is TRBJ1-1, with a possible D match to TRBD1 (5 bases). V lost 0 bases and J 4 bases, leaving 15 bases between the germline ends. The CDR3 sequence is 16 residues long. Germline V gene lookup returns CDR1 SGHVS and CDR2 FNYEAQ. CDR3 region: CASSLALGAVGTEAFF. CDR3 nucleotide sequence: TGTGCCAGCAGCTTAGCCCTCGGGGCAGTAGGCACTGAAGCTTTCTTT.

This chain links TRBV10-3 with TRBJ2-1; 13 nucleotides agree with TRBD2. V lost 8 bases, J lost 8 bases, and 9 bases stayed unmatched. The CDR3 extends over 15 amino acids. CDR1 ENHRY and CDR2 SYGVKD come from the germline V gene. CDR3 residues: CAIRTSGSVMDEQFF. The CDR3 DNA is TGTGCCATCCGGACTAGCGGGAGCGTAATGGATGAGCAGTTCTTC.

The chain recombines TRBV7-3 with TRBJ1-1; no clear D. The CDR3 runs 14 residues. V was pared by 5 bases and J by 3 bases, with 13 bases between. Germline loops: CDR1 SGHTA, CDR2 FQGTGA. CDR3 nucleotide sequence: TGTGCCAGCAGCGCCAACCCTGGGCACACTGAAGCTTTCTTT. Its translation is CASSANPGHTEAFF.

This chain links TRBV12-3 or TRBV12-4 with TRBJ1-2; tentatively, D is TRBD1 (5 bases). The CDR3 consists of 12 residues. V lost 7 bases, J lost 4 bases, and 10 bases lay in between. CDR3 nucleotide sequence: TGTGCCAGCACCTCAGGGCCCTATGGCTACACCTTC. Protein: CASTSGPYGYTF.

J is TRBJ2-1 and V is TRBV10-3, with TRBD1 as a possible D gene (5 bases). Germline CDR1 reads ENHRY; CDR2 reads SYGVKD. Deletions cut 7 bases from V and 5 bases from J, with 15 bases between. This CDR3 is built from 14 residues. The CDR3 coding sequence is TGTGCCATCACCCCGACGCTCAGGGACAATGAGCAGTTCTTC. Protein: CAITPTLRDNEQFF.

The chain is built from TRBV16 and TRBJ2-7, with D possibly called TRBD1 or TRBD2 (5 bases each). The CDR3 sequence is 19 residues long. Between the trimmed V and J ends, which lost 0 bases and 2 bases, there was a span of 23 bases. CDR1 is KGHSY, CDR2 FQNENV, per germline. CDR3 in DNA: TGTGCCAGCAGCCAATCGTATAACCGGGACCTTAACTTTCCCTACGAGCAGTACTTC. It is translated as CASSQSYNRDLNFPYEQYF.

The rearrangement uses TRBV6-2 or TRBV6-3 and TRBJ1-6; D may be TRBD1 (6 bases). The V end lost 2 bases, the J end lost 9 bases, and 20 bases lay between the germline ends. This CDR3 contains 17 residues. Germline V gene sequence: CDR1 MNHEY, CDR2 SVGEGT. The CDR3 protein is CASSYAPWTARGSPLHF. The CDR3 nucleotides read TGTGCCAGCAGTTACGCCCCTTGGACAGCTCGGGGTTCACCCCTCCACTTT.

The chain links TRBV21-1 to TRBJ2-2; the D call TRBD1 from the table was never checked on the DNA. TRBV21-1 is a pseudogene. The CDR3 runs 17 residues. The CDR3 reads CASISRGDRVRTGELFF. The CDR3 nucleotides are TGTGCCAGCATTAGCAGGGGGGACAGGGTACGCACCGGGGAGCTGTTTTTT.

V and J are TRBV6-2 or TRBV6-3 and TRBJ1-1, with D perhaps TRBD1 (6 bases). The V and J ends lost 4 bases and 4 bases respectively, with 13 bases between them. The V gene's germline CDR1 is MNHEY and CDR2 SVGEGT. The CDR3 runs to 14 residues. CDR3 sequence: CASSFRGFGTEAFF. The CDR3 DNA follows: TGTGCCAGCAGTTTCAGGGGCTTTGGCACTGAAGCTTTCTTT.

V is TRBV19 and J is TRBJ1-4; D not certain. The CDR3 is 14 residues long. V shed 3 bases and J shed 4 bases, with 9 bases lying between them. CDR1 and CDR2 from the germline V gene are LNHDA and SQIVND (reference sequence). This chain's CDR3 is CASSIGQLNEKLFF. The CDR3, as DNA: TGTGCCAGTAGTATTGGCCAGCTTAATGAAAAACTGTTTTTT.

This chain uses TRBV7-9 with TRBJ1-1, with TRBD1 as a possible D gene (5 bases). V lost 2 bases and J lost 3, with 7 bases in between. This CDR3 has 13 amino acids. CDR1 and CDR2 from the germline V gene are SEHNR and FQNEAQ (reference sequence). The CDR3 DNA reads as TGTGCCAGCAGCTTATGGGGGGACACTGAAGCTTTCTTT. Its translation: CASSLWGDTEAFF.

The chain recombines TRBV11-2 with TRBJ1-2; 10 bases match TRBD1. Germline loops: CDR1 SGHAT, CDR2 FQNNGV. V lost 6 bases to trimming and J lost 4 bases; unmatched junction nucleotides: 11. The CDR3 has 16 residues. The CDR3 loop is CASSPPDRGRGYGYTF. The CDR3 coding sequence is TGTGCCAGCAGTCCCCCCGACAGGGGGCGAGGCTATGGCTACACCTTC.

The J gene is TRBJ2-2, the V gene TRBV9; 10 bases match TRBD2. Germline V CDR1 and CDR2: SGDLS, YYNGEE. The CDR3 is made up of 18 amino acids. With V trimmed by 3 bases and J by 6 bases, 14 bases remained unmatched. Here the CDR3 DNA reads TGTGCCAGCAGCGAGCCCCGAGCTAGCGGGAGTCGAGCCGGGGAGCTGTTTTTT. Protein sequence: CASSEPRASGSRAGELFF. Looking up the rest from reference TRBV9 and TRBJ2-2 gives the full variable domain: DSGVTQTPKHLITATGQRVTLRCSPRSGDLSVYWYQQSLDQGLQFLIQYYNGEERAKGNILERFSAQQFPDLHSELNLSSLELGDSALYFCASSEPRASGSRAGELFFGEGSRLTVL.

The rearrangement joins TRBV3-1 (or the pseudogene TRBV3-2) to TRBJ1-6, with D unclear. V was clipped by 4 bases and J by 9 bases, with 13 bases between them. CDR3 size: 14 residues. Germline V gives CDR1 LGHDT, CDR2 YNNKEL (reference sequence). DNA of the CDR3: TGTGCCAGCAGCCCCGAGGTACGCCTTTCACCCCTCCACTTT. Residues: CASSPEVRLSPLHF.

The V gene is TRBV19, the J gene TRBJ1-1, with D possibly TRBD1 on 6 matching bases. V was trimmed by 1 base and J by 5 bases, leaving 23 bases between them. CDR1 and CDR2 from the germline V gene are LNHDA and SQIVND (reference sequence). CDR3 length equals 18 residues. The CDR3 DNA sequence: TGTGCCAGTAGTATAGTGAACAGGGCGAGAAACGAGGGGACTGAAGCTTTCTTT. Its translation: CASSIVNRARNEGTEAFF.

This rearrangement joins TRBV6-2 or TRBV6-3 to TRBJ1-5; a possible D gene is TRBD1 (5 bases). The germline CDR1 and CDR2 sequences are MNHEY and SVGEGT. The CDR3 is made up of 15 amino acids. V was cut by 6 bases and J by 5 bases, with 17 bases left in between. CDR3 nucleotides: TGTGCCAGCAGCCCCGCCGGGCCAGGGCATCAGCCCCAGCATTTT. Encoded protein: CASSPAGPGHQPQHF.

V gene TRBV18 combines with J gene TRBJ2-7, with D possibly TRBD1 on 5 matching bases. The CDR3 contains 13 residues. Trimming removed 4 bases from V and 2 bases from J, with 9 bases in between. Per the germline V gene, CDR1 is KGHSH and CDR2 is LQKENI. CDR3 DNA: TGTGCCAGCTCACAACAGGAAACCTACGAGCAGTACTTC. It translates to CASSQQETYEQYF. Combining the CDR3 with reference TRBV18 and TRBJ2-7 gives the whole variable domain NAGVMQNPRHLVRRRGQEARLRCSPMKGHSHVYWYRQLPEEGLKFMVYLQKENIIDESGMPKERFSAEFPKEGPSILRIQQVVRGDSAAYFCASSQQETYEQYFGPGTRLTVT.

The sample holds one count of this clone. V is TRBV29-1 and J is TRBJ1-1; D uncertain. Germline values: CDR1 SQVTM, CDR2 ANQGSEA. V was clipped by 1 base and J by 6 bases, with 3 bases between them. The CDR3 extends over 10 amino acids. The CDR3 spells CSVEVAEAFF. The CDR3 DNA reads TGCAGCGTTGAAGTAGCTGAAGCTTTCTTT.

The chain recombines TRBV4-3 with TRBJ2-1; TRBD2 matches 9 bases. The V gene end was trimmed by 3 bases and the J gene end by 5 bases; junction bases not matched to a gene: 8. Germline values: CDR1 LGHNA, CDR2 YSLEER. The CDR3 runs to 16 residues. CDR3 in DNA: TGCGCCAGCAGCCACTCACTAGCGGGCGGCGACAATGAGCAGTTCTTC. Translating it yields CASSHSLAGGDNEQFF.

V usage is TRBV19 and J usage is TRBJ1-4; the D is unclear. The CDR3 loop spans 15 amino acids. In germline, CDR1 is LNHDA, CDR2 SQIVND (reference sequence). V lost 6 bases, J lost 7 bases, and 18 bases lay in between. Here the CDR3 reads CASRVGEGSTEKLFF. The CDR3 DNA follows: TGTGCCAGTAGGGTTGGGGAGGGTTCTACTGAAAAACTGTTTTTT. Supplemented by reference TRBV19 and TRBJ1-4, the full variable domain reads DGGITQSPKYLFRKEGQNVTLSCEQNLNHDAMYWYRQDPGQGLRLIYYSQIVNDFQKGDIAEGYSVSREKKESFPLTVTSAQKNPTAFYLCASRVGEGSTEKLFFGSGTQLSVL.

The chain recombines TRBV6-2 or TRBV6-3 with TRBJ2-3; 10 bases align to TRBD2. V lost 7 bases and J lost 1; bases outside the gene matches: 5. Germline CDR1 is MNHEY and CDR2 is SVGEGT. The CDR3 runs 15 residues. Here the CDR3 reads CASNPSGSGTDTQYF. The CDR3 DNA follows: TGTGCCAGCAACCCTAGCGGGAGCGGCACAGATACGCAGTATTTT.